The 22 T cell receptor beta chains below were found in one sample sequenced in a study of shared clonotypes between healthy human individuals (dated by TCRdb to about 2020). Library generation was performed with the immunoSEQ multiplex PCR assay. The table comes from immuneACCESS by way of TCRdb, which keeps in-frame sequences with V and J called. Part of the clones is missing from these tables; in studies checked, under half for an unresolved V gene and the rest for unknown reasons. The sample table lists 800,000 to 1,200,000 clones, approximately 78% of them with a count of one. The biggest ten clones account for about 0.52% of the sample. The sample consisted of memory CD4+ T cells from PBMCs. Taken with the paper, the label for cell subset or site translates to: CD45RA-negative fraction. These TCRs come from a man between 18 and 35 years old in good health. Some clones in this sample may be carry-over from other donors' samples.

This clone has more than one count but fewer than ten. Being one base from a much bigger clone, this may be a read error. The same CDR3 is also encoded by other DNA sequences in this sample. The chain recombines TRBV28 with TRBJ2-5; D gene uncertain. Germline values: CDR1 MDHEN, CDR2 SYDVKM. The CDR3 loop spans 11 amino acids. Between the trimmed V and J ends, which lost 6 bases and 2 bases, there was a span of 4 bases. CDR3 nucleotide sequence: TGTGCCAGCAGCGATCAAGAGACCCAGTACTTC. This translates into CASSDQETQYF.

This chain joins TRBV4-1 and TRBJ2-7, with D uncertain. Germline CDR1 and CDR2: MGHRA and YSYEKL. The V gene lost 3 bases and the J gene lost 1 base, with 13 bases spanning the gap. The CDR3 length is 15 residues. The CDR3 nucleotides read TGCGCCAGCAGCCAGATGGAGACACCTTCCTACGAGCAGTACTTC. Encoded protein: CASSQMETPSYEQYF.

The CDR3 DNA sequence: TGTGCCAGCAGCTACTCGAAGACAGGGGGTGGCTACACCTTC. Translating it yields CASSYSKTGGGYTF. The chain employs TRBV7-2 and TRBJ1-2; 9 nucleotides line up with TRBD1. The V segment lost 4 bases and the J segment 7 bases; nucleotides outside the gene matches: 7. Germline CDR1 reads SGHTA; CDR2 reads FQGNSA. This CDR3 region has 14 residues. The full variable domain, its missing parts supplied by reference TRBV7-2 and TRBJ1-2, is GAGVSQSPSNKVTEKGKDVELRCDPISGHTALYWYRQSLGQGLEFLIYFQGNSAPDKSGLPSDRFSAERTGGSVSTLTIQRTQQEDSAVYLCASSYSKTGGGYTFGSGTRLTVV.

The chain has TRBV28 and TRBJ1-2; the match to TRBD1 covers 10 bases. CDR1 and CDR2 from the germline V gene are MDHEN and SYDVKM. The V segment lost 5 bases and the J segment 5 bases; nucleotides outside the gene matches: 8. The CDR3 sequence is 15 residues long. CDR3 amino acids: CASSVPGQGIYGYTF. The CDR3 DNA reads as TGTGCCAGCAGTGTTCCGGGACAGGGGATATATGGCTACACCTTC.

This clone has a count of ten or more. The chain links TRBV11-2 to TRBJ2-3, with 11 bases that match TRBD2. The ends lost 3 bases at V and 6 bases at J; junction bases unmatched: 8. Germline V CDR1 and CDR2: SGHAT, FQNNGV. The CDR3 is 16 residues long. The CDR3 bases are TGTGCCAGCAGCTTCACGACTAGCGGGACAGCGGATACGCAGTATTTT. Its protein is CASSFTTSGTADTQYF.

This clone appeared once. The chain carries TRBV28 and TRBJ2-7, with 10 bases lining up with TRBD1. V was pared by 6 bases and J by 7 bases, with 12 bases of the junction left unmatched. The CDR3 consists of 15 residues. Germline loops: CDR1 MDHEN, CDR2 SYDVKM. The CDR3 nucleotides read TGTGCCAGCAGCTTGAACCGACAGGGGGCTAGGGAGCAGTACTTC. The encoded protein is CASSLNRQGAREQYF.

CDR3 residues: CSAGAYEQYF. CDR3 DNA sequence: TGCAGTGCGGGTGCCTACGAGCAGTACTTC. The gene calls are TRBV20-1 and TRBJ2-7, with D hard to call. Germline loops: CDR1 DFQATT, CDR2 SNEGSKA (reference sequence). The CDR3 consists of 10 residues. V gave up 6 bases and J gave up 2 bases, with 5 bases separating them.

The genes are TRBV7-2 and TRBJ1-5; D may be TRBD1 (5 bases). Germline CDR1 is SGHTA and CDR2 is FQGNSA. Trimming cost V 7 bases and J 3 bases, with 28 bases left between them. This CDR3 has 19 residues. CDR3 coding DNA: TGTGCCAGCACCCTTACCTTTGGCGGGGACGTCGGGCTCAATCAGCCCCAGCATTTT. Its protein is CASTLTFGGDVGLNQPQHF.

The chain uses TRBV14 and TRBJ2-1; perhaps TRBD2 as D (5 bases). The CDR3 loop spans 17 amino acids. The germline CDR1 and CDR2 sequences are SGHDN and FVKESK. Trimming cost V 0 bases and J 0 bases, with 12 bases left between them. Here the CDR3 reads CASSQDPRGSSYNEQFF. In nucleotides, the CDR3 is TGTGCCAGCAGCCAAGATCCCCGGGGATCCTCCTACAATGAGCAGTTCTTC.

This clone was found once. The chain couples TRBV28 to TRBJ2-7, with TRBD2 matching over 10 bases. The length of the CDR3 is 15 residues. Unmatched junction bases numbered 9, after V lost 4 bases and J lost 6 bases. Per germline, CDR1 MDHEN and CDR2 SYDVKM. The CDR3 loop reads CASSSLQREGREQYF. The CDR3 nucleotides read TGTGCCAGCAGTTCCCTCCAGCGGGAGGGCCGCGAGCAGTACTTC.

The chain employs TRBV7-3 and TRBJ2-2; TRBD2 matches at 8 bases. CDR1 is SGHTA, CDR2 FQGTGA, per germline. This CDR3 is built from 16 residues. V trimming: 1 base; J trimming: 2 bases; junction bases outside the gene matches: 3. CDR3 coding DNA: TGTGCCAGCAGCTTAAATAGCGGGACAAACACCGGGGAGCTGTTTTTT. Translation gives CASSLNSGTNTGELFF.

The V and J genes are TRBV6-1 and TRBJ1-2, with a weak D call TRBD1 (5 bases). The germline gives CDR1 MNHNS, CDR2 SASEGT. CDR3 size: 14 residues. V was trimmed by 1 base and J by 3 bases, leaving 9 bases between them. CDR3 region: CASSEGGAHYGYTF. Here the CDR3 DNA reads TGTGCCAGCAGTGAAGGGGGCGCACACTATGGCTACACCTTC.

The chain joins TRBV27 to TRBJ2-3; maybe TRBD1 (6 bases). Germline CDR1 MNHEY, CDR2 SMNVEV (reference sequence). Trimming cost V 5 bases and J 9 bases, with 15 bases left between them. This CDR3 is built from 13 residues. The CDR3 DNA sequence: TGTGCCAGCAGTCTTGGGGGCCGGAGCACGCAGTATTTT. This codes for CASSLGGRSTQYF.

The V and J genes are TRBV7-9 and TRBJ2-7; the D gene is possibly TRBD1 (6 bases). Germline V CDR1 and CDR2: SEHNR, FQNEAQ (reference sequence). This CDR3 region has 13 residues. Trimming pared 3 bases from V and 11 bases from J, leaving 17 bases between. The CDR3 coding sequence is TGTGCCAGCAGCTTGGGTACCCTGCCAGGGGAGTACTTC. Translation gives CASSLGTLPGEYF.

The table lists this clone with a count of one. The chain has TRBV6-6 and TRBJ1-5; D is uncertain. This CDR3 has 15 residues. V lost 0 bases and J lost 5, with 11 bases in between. Germline loops: CDR1 MNHNY, CDR2 SVGAGI (reference sequence). The DNA for the CDR3 is TGTGCCAGCAGTTACTCGGGCACCGCTGATCAGCCCCAGCATTTT. Its protein product is CASSYSGTADQPQHF.

The J gene is TRBJ2-5, the V gene TRBV29-1; D unclear. CDR1 and CDR2 from the germline V gene are SQVTM and ANQGSEA. The CDR3 spans 12 residues. Trimming cost V 4 bases and J 3 bases, with 9 bases left between them. CDR3 loop: CSVAAGKETQYF. As DNA, the CDR3 is TGCAGCGTTGCCGCAGGAAAAGAGACCCAGTACTTC.

The rearrangement uses TRBV15 and TRBJ1-5; no firm D call. Germline CDR1 is LNHNV and CDR2 is YYDKDF (reference sequence). V gave up 1 base and J gave up 6 bases, with 7 bases separating them. This CDR3 region has 13 residues. The CDR3 is CATSRGYFQPQHF. The CDR3 coding sequence is TGTGCCACCAGCAGAGGATATTTTCAGCCCCAGCATTTT.

This chain uses TRBV6-1 with TRBJ1-2, with 9 nucleotides matching TRBD1. The CDR3 sequence is 10 residues long. V was clipped by 10 bases and J by 7 bases; unmatched bases: 1. Germline CDR1 reads MNHNS; CDR2 reads SASEGT. The CDR3 coding sequence is TGTGCCACGGGACAGGGTGGCTACACCTTC. This gives the protein CATGQGGYTF.

The chain links TRBV5-1 to TRBJ2-7; D may correspond to TRBD1 or TRBD2 (6 bases each). This CDR3 contains 13 residues. Germline V gene lookup returns CDR1 SGHRS and CDR2 YFSETQ. The germline V and J ends were trimmed by 5 bases and 4 bases, with 13 bases remaining between them. In DNA form, the CDR3 reads TGCGCCAGCAGTCGCGGGACACCATACGAGCAGTACTTC. It is translated as CASSRGTPYEQYF.

This clone was observed a few times. The V call is TRBV6-1, the J call TRBJ2-5; tentative D call: TRBD2 (5 bases). Germline V gene data show CDR1 as MNHNS and CDR2 as SASEGT. V lost 9 bases to trimming and J lost 3 bases, with 17 bases between them. This CDR3 is built from 14 residues. The CDR3 DNA sequence: TGTGCCAGTGTATGGGGAGACACCAAAGAGACCCAGTACTTC. Encoded protein: CASVWGDTKETQYF.

The chain has TRBV4-2 and TRBJ2-7, with D possibly being TRBD1 (6 bases). Germline V CDR1 and CDR2: LGHNA, YNFKEQ. V lost 1 base and J lost 0, with 13 bases in between. This CDR3 contains 16 residues. The CDR3, as DNA: TGTGCCAGCAGCCAAGCGGTTTCAGGGGACTCCTACGAGCAGTACTTC. Protein product: CASSQAVSGDSYEQYF.

Concerning this clone itself: The sample contains more than one DNA sequence encoding this CDR3. This chain uses TRBV29-1 with TRBJ1-1, with TRBD1 as a possible D gene (5 bases). The CDR3 has 14 residues. V lost 1 base and J lost 0, with 9 bases in between. Germline CDR1 and CDR2: SQVTM and ANQGSEA. The CDR3: CSVEGQYLNTEAFF. The CDR3 coding sequence is TGCAGCGTTGAAGGACAGTACCTGAACACTGAAGCTTTCTTT.